This T cell receptor beta chain was recovered during a study of cytomegalovirus exposure and HLA in healthy donors. Study background: Both the 120 validation repertoires and the approximately 670 first-cohort repertoires used the same platform, as reported by a later analysis.

Comment on this clone: The antigen remains unidentified.

Per germline, CDR1 SGHVS and CDR2 FQNEAQ. CDR3 length equals 18 residues. The V and J ends lost 4 bases and 4 bases, in that order; junction bases with no gene match: 11. Study-wide results and limits: Most TCR sequences were uncommon, yet certain public TCRs appeared in many donors. The study flagged about 150 TCR beta chains as cytomegalovirus-associated. The TCR clusters that emerged in the first cohort tended, a later analysis found, to co-occur in the approximately 130 validation repertoires.

The repertoire was sequenced with immunoSEQ multiplex PCR; TCRdb's copy has only in-frame clones and lacks some. The repertoire holds about 200,000 clones, with 86% as singletons. The material sequenced was PBMCs. J is TRBJ2-3 and V is TRBV7-8, with TRBD2 matching 13 bases. This receptor was obtained from a woman between 18 and 30 years old in good health and CMV-seronegative. CDR3 coding DNA: TGTGCCAGCAGCTGGACCGACCCTGGACTAGCGGGGGCAGATACGCAGTATTTT. It yields the protein CASSWTDPGLAGADTQYF.